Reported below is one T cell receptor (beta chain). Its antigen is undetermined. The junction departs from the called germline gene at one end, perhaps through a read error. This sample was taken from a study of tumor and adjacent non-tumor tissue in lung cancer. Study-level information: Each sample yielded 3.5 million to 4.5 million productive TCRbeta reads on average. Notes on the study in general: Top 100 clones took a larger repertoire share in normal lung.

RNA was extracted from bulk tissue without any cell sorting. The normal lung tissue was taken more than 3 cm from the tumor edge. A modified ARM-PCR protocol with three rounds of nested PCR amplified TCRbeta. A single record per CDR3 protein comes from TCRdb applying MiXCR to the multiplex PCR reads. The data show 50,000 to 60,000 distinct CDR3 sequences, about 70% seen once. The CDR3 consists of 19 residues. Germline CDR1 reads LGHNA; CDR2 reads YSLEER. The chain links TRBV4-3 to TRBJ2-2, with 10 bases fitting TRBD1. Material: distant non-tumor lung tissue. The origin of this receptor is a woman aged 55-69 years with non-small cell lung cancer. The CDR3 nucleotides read TGCGCCAGCAACCAAGACCGACAGGGGGCCTGGACAAGGGCGAGGGAGCTGTTTTTT. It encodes CASNQDRQGAWTRARELFF.